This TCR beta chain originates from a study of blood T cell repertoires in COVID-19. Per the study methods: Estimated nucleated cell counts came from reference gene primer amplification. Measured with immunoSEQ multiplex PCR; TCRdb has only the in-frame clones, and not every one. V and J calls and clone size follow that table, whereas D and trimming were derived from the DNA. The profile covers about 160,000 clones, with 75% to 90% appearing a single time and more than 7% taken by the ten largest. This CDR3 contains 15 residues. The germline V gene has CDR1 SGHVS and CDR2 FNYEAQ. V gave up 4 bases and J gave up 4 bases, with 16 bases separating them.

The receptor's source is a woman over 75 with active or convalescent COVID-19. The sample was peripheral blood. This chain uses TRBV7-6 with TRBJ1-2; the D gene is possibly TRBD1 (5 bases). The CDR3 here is CASSSNSGFSYGYTF. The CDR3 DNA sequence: TGTGCCAGCAGCTCTAATTCAGGGTTTAGCTATGGCTACACCTTC. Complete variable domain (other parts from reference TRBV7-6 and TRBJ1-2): GAGVSQSPRYKVTKRGQDVALRCDPISGHVSLYWYRQALGQGPEFLTYFNYEAQQDKSGLPNDRFSAERPEGSISTLTIQRTEQRDSAMYRCASSSNSGFSYGYTFGSGTRLTVV.